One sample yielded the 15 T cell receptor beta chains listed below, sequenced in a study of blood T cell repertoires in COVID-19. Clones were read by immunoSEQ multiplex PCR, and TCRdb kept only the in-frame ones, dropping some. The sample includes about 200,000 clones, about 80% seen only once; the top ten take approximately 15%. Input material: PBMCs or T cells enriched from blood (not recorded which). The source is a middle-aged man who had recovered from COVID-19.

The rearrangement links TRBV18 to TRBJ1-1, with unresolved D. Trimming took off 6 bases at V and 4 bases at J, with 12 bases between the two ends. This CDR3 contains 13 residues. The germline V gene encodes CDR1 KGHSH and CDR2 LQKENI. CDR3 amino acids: CASSFGVGTEAFF. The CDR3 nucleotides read TGTGCCAGCTCTTTTGGAGTGGGCACTGAAGCTTTCTTT.

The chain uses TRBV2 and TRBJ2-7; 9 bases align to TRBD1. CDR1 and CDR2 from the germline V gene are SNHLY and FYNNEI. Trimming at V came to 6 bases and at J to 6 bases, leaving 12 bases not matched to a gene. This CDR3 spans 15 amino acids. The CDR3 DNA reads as TGTGCCAGCAGCCGAGTAGGGACAGGGCCCCCCGAGCAGTACTTC. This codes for CASSRVGTGPPEQYF.

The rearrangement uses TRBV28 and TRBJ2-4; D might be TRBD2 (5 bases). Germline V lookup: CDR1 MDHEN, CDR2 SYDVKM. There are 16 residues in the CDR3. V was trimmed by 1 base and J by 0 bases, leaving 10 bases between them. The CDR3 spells CASSLYGEGAKNIQYF. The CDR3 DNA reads TGTGCCAGCAGTTTATACGGGGAAGGAGCCAAAAACATTCAGTACTTC.

The CDR3 reads CASSQDGQGRQPQHF. As DNA, the CDR3 is TGCGCCAGCAGCCAAGATGGACAGGGGAGGCAGCCCCAGCATTTT. The chain recombines TRBV4-1 with TRBJ1-5, with TRBD1 matching over 9 bases. With 0 bases clipped from V and 7 bases from J, the junction kept 4 bases outside the gene matches. Germline CDR1 and CDR2: MGHRA and YSYEKL. This CDR3 spans 15 amino acids.

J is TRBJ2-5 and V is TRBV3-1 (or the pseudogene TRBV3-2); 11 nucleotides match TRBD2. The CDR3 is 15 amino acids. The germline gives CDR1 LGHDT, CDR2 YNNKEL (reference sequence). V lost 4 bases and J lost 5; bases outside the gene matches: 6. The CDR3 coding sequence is TGTGCCAGCAGCCGCCGCACTAGCGGGAGTGAGACCCAGTACTTC. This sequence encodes CASSRRTSGSETQYF.

The CDR3 region is CASSLTGILGYF. The CDR3, as DNA: TGTGCCAGCAGCCTAACCGGGATTTTAGGGTATTTT. The chain combines TRBV12-3 or TRBV12-4 with TRBJ2-3; perhaps TRBD2 as D (5 bases). The germline V and J ends were trimmed by 6 bases and 14 bases, with 18 bases remaining between them. CDR3 length equals 12 residues.

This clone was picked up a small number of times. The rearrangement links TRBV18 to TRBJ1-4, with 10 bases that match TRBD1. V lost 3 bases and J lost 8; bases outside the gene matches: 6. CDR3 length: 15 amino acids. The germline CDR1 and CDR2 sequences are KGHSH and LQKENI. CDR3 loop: CASSPTGTGEEKLFF. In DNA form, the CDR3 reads TGTGCCAGCTCACCGACCGGGACAGGGGAGGAAAAACTGTTTTTT.

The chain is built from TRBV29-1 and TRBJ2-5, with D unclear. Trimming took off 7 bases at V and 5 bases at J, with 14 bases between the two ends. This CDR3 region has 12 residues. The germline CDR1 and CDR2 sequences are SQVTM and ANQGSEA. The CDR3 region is CSAPITRETQYF. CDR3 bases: TGCAGCGCCCCGATAACTCGGGAGACCCAGTACTTC.

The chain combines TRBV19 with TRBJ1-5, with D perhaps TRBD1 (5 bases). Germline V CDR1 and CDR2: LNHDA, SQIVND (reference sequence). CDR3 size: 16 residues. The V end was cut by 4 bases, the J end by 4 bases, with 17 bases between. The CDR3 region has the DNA TGTGCCAGTAGTACCCCGGGGGAAGGGGCAAATCAGCCCCAGCATTTT. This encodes CASSTPGEGANQPQHF.

CDR3 protein: CASSSPGLAGGPQFF. The CDR3 DNA follows: TGTGCCAGCAGCTCTCCGGGACTAGCGGGGGGGCCCCAGTTCTTC. The chain links TRBV7-9 to TRBJ2-1, with 16 bases matching TRBD2. The germline CDR1 and CDR2 sequences are SEHNR and FQNEAQ (reference sequence). CDR3 size: 15 residues. The trim removed 4 bases at V and 13 bases at J, leaving 7 bases unmatched.

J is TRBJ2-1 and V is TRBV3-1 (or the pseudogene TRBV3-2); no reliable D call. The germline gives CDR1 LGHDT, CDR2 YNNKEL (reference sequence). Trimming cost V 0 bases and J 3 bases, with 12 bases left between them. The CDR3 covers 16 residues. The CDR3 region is CASSQDPANNYNEQFF. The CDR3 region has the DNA TGTGCCAGCAGCCAAGACCCAGCGAATAACTACAATGAGCAGTTCTTC.

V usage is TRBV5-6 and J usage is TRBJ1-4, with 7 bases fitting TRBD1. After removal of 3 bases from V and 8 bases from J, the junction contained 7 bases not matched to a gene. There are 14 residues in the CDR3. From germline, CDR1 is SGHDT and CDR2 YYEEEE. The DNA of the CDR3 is TGTGCCAGCAGCTCAACAGGGGAAGGGGAAAAACTGTTTTTT. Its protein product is CASSSTGEGEKLFF.

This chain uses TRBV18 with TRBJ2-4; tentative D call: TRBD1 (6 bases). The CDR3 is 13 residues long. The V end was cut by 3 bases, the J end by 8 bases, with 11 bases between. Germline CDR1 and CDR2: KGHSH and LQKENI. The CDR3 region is CASSPTRQDIQYF. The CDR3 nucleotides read TGTGCCAGCTCACCGACACGACAGGACATTCAGTACTTC.

Written as DNA, the CDR3 is TGTGCCAGCAGTCAGGGTTCATCGCTCCACTTT. It yields the protein CASSQGSSLHF. The chain couples TRBV2 to TRBJ1-6; D may be TRBD1 (5 bases). Germline V lookup: CDR1 SNHLY, CDR2 FYNNEI. CDR3 length: 11 amino acids. V was shortened by 5 bases and J by 16 bases, with 12 bases between the two germline ends.

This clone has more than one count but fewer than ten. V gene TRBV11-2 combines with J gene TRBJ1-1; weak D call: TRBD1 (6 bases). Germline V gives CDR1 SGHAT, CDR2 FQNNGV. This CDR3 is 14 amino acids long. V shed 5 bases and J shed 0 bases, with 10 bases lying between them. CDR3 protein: CASSSQGMNTEAFF. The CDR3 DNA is TGTGCCAGCAGCAGTCAGGGGATGAACACTGAAGCTTTCTTT.